Reported below is one T cell receptor (beta chain). The antigen remains unidentified. The CDR3 end lies 3 residues beyond the end of the read and is filled in from the germline J gene. This entry is derived from a study of T cells in women clearing cervical HPV infection. TCRdb keeps only in-frame clones here, not all; method: immunoSEQ multiplex PCR. This specimen shows approximately 39,000 clones; the ten leading clones hold around 4%. The study's findings and limits: Unknown T-cell numbers per sample may underlie the richness differences. Repertoire richness, not evenness, was significantly elevated in CIN3+ cases versus controls.

The germline V gene encodes CDR1 SGHRS and CDR2 YFSETQ. Deletions cut 0 bases from V and 3 bases from J, with 10 bases between. The CDR3 is 16 amino acids. The sequencing sample was made of blood buffy coat. The clonotype originates from a woman aged 18-70 years with a cervical HPV16 infection that either progressed to CIN3+ or cleared (not recorded which). V gene TRBV5-1 combines with J gene TRBJ1-6; no clear D. This CDR3 reads CASSLAGNFYNSPLHF. CDR3 bases read: TGCGCCAGCAGCTTGGCGGGGAATTTCTATAATTCACCC.